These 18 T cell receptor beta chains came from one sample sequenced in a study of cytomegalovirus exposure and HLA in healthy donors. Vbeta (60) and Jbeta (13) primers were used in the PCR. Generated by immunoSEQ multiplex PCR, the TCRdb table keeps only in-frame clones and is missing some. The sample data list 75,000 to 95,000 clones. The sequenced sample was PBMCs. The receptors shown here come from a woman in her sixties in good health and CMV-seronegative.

The chain's CDR3 is CASSPGTSETQYF. CDR3 nucleotide sequence: TGTGCCAGCAGTCCCGGGACTTCGGAGACCCAGTACTTC. V usage is TRBV2 and J usage is TRBJ2-5; D might be TRBD2 (6 bases). CDR1 is SNHLY, CDR2 FYNNEI, per germline. Trimming took off 5 bases at V and 5 bases at J, with 12 bases between the two ends. CDR3 size: 13 residues.

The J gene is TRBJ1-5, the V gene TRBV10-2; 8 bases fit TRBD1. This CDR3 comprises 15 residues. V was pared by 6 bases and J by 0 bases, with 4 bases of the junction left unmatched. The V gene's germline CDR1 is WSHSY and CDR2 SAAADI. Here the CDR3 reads CASRQGAPSNQPQHF. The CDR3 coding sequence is TGCGCCAGCAGGCAGGGGGCGCCTAGCAATCAGCCCCAGCATTTT.

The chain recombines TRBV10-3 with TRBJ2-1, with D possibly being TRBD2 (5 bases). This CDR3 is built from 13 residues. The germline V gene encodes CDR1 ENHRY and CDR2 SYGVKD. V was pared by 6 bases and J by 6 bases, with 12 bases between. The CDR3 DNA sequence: TGTGCCATCAGGAGCCGGGATCCCAATGAGCAGTTCTTC. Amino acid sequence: CAIRSRDPNEQFF.

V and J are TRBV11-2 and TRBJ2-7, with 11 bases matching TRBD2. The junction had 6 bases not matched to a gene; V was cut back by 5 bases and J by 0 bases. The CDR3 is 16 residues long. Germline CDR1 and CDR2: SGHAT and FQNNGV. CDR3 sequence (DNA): TGTGCCAGCAGCGCCTTGACTAGCGGGATCTCCTACGAGCAGTACTTC. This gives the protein CASSALTSGISYEQYF.

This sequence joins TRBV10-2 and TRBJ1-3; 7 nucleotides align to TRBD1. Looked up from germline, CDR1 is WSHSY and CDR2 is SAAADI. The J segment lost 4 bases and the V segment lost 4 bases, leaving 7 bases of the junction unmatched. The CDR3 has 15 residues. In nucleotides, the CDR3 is TGCGCCAGCAGTGGGACCACAGGGGTCGGAAACACCATATATTTT. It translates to CASSGTTGVGNTIYF.

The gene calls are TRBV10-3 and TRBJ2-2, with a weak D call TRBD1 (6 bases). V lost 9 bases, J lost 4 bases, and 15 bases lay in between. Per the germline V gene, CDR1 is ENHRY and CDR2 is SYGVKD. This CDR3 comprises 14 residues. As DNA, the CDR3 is TGTGCCATGGGGGCCGTTGTAGCCACCGGGGAGCTGTTTTTT. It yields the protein CAMGAVVATGELFF.

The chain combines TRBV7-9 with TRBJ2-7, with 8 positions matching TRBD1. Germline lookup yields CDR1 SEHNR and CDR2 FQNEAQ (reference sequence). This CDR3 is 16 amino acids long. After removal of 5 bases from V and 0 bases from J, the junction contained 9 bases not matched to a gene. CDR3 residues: CASSPTDRVSSYEQYF. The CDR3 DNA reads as TGTGCCAGCAGCCCAACGGACAGGGTCAGCTCCTACGAGCAGTACTTC. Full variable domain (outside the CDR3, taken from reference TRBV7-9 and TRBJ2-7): DTGVSQNPRHKITKRGQNVTFRCDPISEHNRLYWYRQTLGQGPEFLTYFQNEAQLEKSRLLSDRFSAERPKGSFSTLEIQRTEQGDSAMYLCASSPTDRVSSYEQYFGPGTRLTVT.

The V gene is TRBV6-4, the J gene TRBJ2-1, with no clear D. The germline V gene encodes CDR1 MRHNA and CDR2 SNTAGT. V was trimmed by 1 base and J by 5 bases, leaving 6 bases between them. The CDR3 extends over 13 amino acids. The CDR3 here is CASSDWAHNEQFF. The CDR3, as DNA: TGTGCCAGCAGTGACTGGGCTCACAATGAGCAGTTCTTC.

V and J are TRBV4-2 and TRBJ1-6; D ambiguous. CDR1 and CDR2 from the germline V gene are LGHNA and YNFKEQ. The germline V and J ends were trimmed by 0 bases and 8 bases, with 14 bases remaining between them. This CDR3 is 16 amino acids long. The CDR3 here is CASSQDALGRHSPLHF. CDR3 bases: TGTGCCAGCAGCCAAGATGCTCTTGGGAGGCATTCACCCCTCCACTTT.

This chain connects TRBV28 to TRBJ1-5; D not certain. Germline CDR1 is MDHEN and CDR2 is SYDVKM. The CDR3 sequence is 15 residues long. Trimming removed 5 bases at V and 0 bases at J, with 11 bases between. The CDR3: CASSTQVYSNQPQHF. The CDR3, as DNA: TGTGCCAGCAGTACGCAGGTCTATAGCAATCAGCCCCAGCATTTT. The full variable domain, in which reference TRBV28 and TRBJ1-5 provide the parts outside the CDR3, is DVKVTQSSRYLVKRTGEKVFLECVQDMDHENMFWYRQDPGLGLRLIYFSYDVKMKEKGDIPEGYSVSREKKERFSLILESASTNQTSMYLCASSTQVYSNQPQHFGDGTRLSIL.

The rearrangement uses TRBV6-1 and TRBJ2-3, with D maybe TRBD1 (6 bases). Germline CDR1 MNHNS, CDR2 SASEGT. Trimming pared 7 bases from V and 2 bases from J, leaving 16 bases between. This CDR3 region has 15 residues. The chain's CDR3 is CASTRADSYTDTQYF. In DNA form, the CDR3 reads TGTGCCAGCACCCGAGCGGACAGCTACACAGATACGCAGTATTTT.

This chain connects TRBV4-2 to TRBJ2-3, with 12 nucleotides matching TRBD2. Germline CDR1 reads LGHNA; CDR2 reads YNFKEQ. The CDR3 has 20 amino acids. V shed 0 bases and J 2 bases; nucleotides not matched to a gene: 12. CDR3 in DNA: TGTGCCAGCAGCCAAGAGGTGCTGCTAGCGGGAGGGTCGAACACAGATACGCAGTATTTT. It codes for CASSQEVLLAGGSNTDTQYF.

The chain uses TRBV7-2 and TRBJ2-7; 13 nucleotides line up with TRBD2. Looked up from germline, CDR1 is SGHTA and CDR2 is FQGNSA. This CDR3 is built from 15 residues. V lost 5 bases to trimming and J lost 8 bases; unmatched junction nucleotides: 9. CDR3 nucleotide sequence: TGTGCCAGCAGCCCAACACCACTAGCGGGAGGGCAGCAGTACTTC. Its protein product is CASSPTPLAGGQQYF. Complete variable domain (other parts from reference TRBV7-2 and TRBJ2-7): GAGVSQSPSNKVTEKGKDVELRCDPISGHTALYWYRQSLGQGLEFLIYFQGNSAPDKSGLPSDRFSAERTGGSVSTLTIQRTQQEDSAVYLCASSPTPLAGGQQYFGPGTRLTVT.

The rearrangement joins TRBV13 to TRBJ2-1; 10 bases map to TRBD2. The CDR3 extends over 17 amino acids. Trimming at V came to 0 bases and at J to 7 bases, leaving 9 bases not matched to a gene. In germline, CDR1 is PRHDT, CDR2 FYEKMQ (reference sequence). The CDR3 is CASSLGPLAGVRNEQFF. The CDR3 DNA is TGTGCCAGCAGCTTAGGCCCCCTAGCGGGAGTGCGTAATGAGCAGTTCTTC.

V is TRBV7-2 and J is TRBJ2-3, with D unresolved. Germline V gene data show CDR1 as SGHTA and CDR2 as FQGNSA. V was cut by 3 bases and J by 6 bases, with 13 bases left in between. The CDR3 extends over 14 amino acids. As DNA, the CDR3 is TGTGCCAGCAGCTTCCACGATCCTAGGGATACGCAGTATTTT. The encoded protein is CASSFHDPRDTQYF.

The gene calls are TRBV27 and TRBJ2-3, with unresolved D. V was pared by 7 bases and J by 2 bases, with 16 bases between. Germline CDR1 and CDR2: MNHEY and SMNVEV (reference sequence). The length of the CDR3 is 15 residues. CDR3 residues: CASIPGSRVTDTQYF. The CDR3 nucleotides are TGTGCCAGCATACCCGGGTCACGGGTCACAGATACGCAGTATTTT.

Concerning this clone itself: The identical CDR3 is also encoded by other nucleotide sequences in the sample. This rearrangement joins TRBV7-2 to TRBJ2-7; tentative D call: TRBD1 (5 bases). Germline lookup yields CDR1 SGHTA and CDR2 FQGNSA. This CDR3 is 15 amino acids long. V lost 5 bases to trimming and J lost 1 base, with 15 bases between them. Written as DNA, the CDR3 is TGTGCCAGCAGCCAATGGCCGGCAGGGTCCTACGAGCAGTACTTC. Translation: CASSQWPAGSYEQYF.

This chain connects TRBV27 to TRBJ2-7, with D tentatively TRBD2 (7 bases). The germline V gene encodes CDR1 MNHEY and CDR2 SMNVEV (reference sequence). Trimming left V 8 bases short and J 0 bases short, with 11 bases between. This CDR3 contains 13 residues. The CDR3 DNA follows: TGTGCCAGCGGCGGGGGACACTCCTACGAGCAGTACTTC. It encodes CASGGGHSYEQYF.